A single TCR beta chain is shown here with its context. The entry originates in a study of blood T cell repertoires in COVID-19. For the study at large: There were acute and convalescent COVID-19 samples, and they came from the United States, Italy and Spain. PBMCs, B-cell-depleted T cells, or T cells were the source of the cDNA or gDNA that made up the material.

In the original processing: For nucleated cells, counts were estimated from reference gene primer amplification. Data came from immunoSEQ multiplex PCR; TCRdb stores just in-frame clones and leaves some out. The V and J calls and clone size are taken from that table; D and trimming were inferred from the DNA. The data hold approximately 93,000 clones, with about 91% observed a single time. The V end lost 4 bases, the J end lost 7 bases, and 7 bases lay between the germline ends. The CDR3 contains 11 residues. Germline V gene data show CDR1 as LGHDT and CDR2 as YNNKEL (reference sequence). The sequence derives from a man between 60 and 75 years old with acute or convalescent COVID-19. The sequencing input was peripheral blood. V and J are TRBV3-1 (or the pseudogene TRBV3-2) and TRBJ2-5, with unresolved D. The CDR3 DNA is TGTGCCAGCAGCCTTAGAGGGACCCAGTACTTC. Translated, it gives CASSLRGTQYF.